The sample holds a few counts of the clone carrying this T cell receptor (beta chain). Libraries were prepared by immunoSEQ multiplex PCR; TCRdb keeps only in-frame clonotypes and omits some of them. The sample carries under 250,000 clones, 86% recorded once. This specimen belongs to a study of blood T cell repertoires in COVID-19. On the study more broadly: Specimens from acute and convalescent COVID-19 originated in the United States, Italy and Spain.

From germline, CDR1 is SGHRS and CDR2 YFSETQ. This CDR3 region has 17 residues. J lost 1 base, V lost 4 bases, and 8 bases had no gene match. The V call is TRBV5-1, the J call TRBJ2-3, with 11 nucleotides matching TRBD2. What was sequenced was peripheral blood. The TCR originated in a woman aged 55-70 years who had recovered from COVID-19. The CDR3 coding sequence is TGCGCCAGCAGCCCGGGACTAGCGGCCCAAGGCACAGATACGCAGTATTTT. Protein sequence: CASSPGLAAQGTDTQYF. The full variable domain, completed using reference TRBV5-1 and TRBJ2-3, is KAGVTQTPRYLIKTRGQQVTLSCSPISGHRSVSWYQQTPGQGLQFLFEYFSETQRNKGNFPGRFSGRQFSNSRSEMNVSTLELGDSALYLCASSPGLAAQGTDTQYFGPGTRLTVL.